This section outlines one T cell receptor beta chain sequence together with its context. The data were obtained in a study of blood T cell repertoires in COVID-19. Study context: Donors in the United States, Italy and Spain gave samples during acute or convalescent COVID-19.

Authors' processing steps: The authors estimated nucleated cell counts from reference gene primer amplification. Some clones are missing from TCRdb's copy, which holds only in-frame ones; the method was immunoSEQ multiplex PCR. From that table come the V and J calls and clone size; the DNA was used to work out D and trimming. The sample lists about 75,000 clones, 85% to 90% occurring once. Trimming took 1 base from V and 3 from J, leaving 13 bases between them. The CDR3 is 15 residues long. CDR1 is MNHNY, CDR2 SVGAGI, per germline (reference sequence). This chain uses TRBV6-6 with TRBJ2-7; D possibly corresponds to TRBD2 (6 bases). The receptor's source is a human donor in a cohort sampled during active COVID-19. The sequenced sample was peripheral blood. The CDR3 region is CASSYLGPGVYEQYF. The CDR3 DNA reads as TGTGCCAGCAGTTACTTGGGCCCGGGGGTCTACGAGCAGTACTTC.